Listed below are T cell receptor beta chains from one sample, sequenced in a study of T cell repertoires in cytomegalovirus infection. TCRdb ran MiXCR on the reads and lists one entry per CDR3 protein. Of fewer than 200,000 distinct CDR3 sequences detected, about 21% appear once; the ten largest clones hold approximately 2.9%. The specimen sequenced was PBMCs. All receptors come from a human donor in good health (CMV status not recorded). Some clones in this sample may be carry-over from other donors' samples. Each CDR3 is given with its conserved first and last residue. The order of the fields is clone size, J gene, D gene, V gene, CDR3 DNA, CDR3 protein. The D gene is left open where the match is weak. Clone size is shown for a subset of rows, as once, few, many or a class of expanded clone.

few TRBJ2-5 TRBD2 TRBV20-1 TGCAGTGCTCAACGACTAGCGGGGCAAGAGACCCAGTACTTC CSAQRLAGQETQYF
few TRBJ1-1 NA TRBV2 TGTGCCAGCATGCGGGGTGGGAACACTGAAGCTTTCTTT CASMRGGNTEAFF
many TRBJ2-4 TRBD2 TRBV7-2 TGTGCCAGCAGCCGAGACGAACTAGCGGGTCGGTTAAACATTCAGTACTTC CASSRDELAGRLNIQYF
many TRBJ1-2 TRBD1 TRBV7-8 TGTGCCAGCAGCTTAGAAGTTCCAGGGGGCTATGGCTACACCTTC CASSLEVPGGYGYTF
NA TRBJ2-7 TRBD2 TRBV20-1 TGCAGTGCTAGAGCACAGCTAGCGGGGGGATTCACCTACGAGCAGTACTTC CSARAQLAGGFTYEQYF
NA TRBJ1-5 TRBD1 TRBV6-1 TGTGCCAGCAGTGAATGGAACAGGGGGTCCTATAGCAATCAGCCCCAGCATTTT CASSEWNRGSYSNQPQHF
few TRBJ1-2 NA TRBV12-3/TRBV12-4 TGTGCCAGCAGTTTACGACCAAGCACTGGCTACACCTTC CASSLRPSTGYTF
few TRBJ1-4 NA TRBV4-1 TGCGCCAGCAGCCAAGCACCGGGATCAACTAATGAAAAACTGTTTTTT CASSQAPGSTNEKLFF
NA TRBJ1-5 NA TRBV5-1 TGCGCCAGCAGCCTTGACCCCTATCAGCCCCAGCATTTT CASSLDPYQPQHF
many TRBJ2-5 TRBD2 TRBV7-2 TGTGCCAGCAGATTGAGCGGGAGCGGAAAGACCCAGTACTTC CASRLSGSGKTQYF
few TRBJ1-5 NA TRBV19 TGTGCCAGTAGTATCGTTGGGACCCCTAGCAATCAGCCCCAGCATTTT CASSIVGTPSNQPQHF
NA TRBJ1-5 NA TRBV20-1 TGCAGTGTCTTGGTAAATAGCAATCAGCCCCAGCATTTT CSVLVNSNQPQHF
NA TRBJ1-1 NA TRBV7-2 TGTGCCAGCAGCTTAGGACAGCACAACACTGAAGCTTTCTTT CASSLGQHNTEAFF
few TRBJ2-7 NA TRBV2 TGTGCCAGCAGCCGGGACTTCTCCTACGAGCAGTACTTC CASSRDFSYEQYF
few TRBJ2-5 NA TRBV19 TGTGCCACTAAGGGACCACCTGGGCAGACCCAGTACTTC CATKGPPGQTQYF
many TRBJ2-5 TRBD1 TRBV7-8 TGTGCCAGCAGCACCGTAGACAGGGGGCATCAAGAGACCCAGTACTTC CASSTVDRGHQETQYF
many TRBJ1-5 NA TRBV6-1 TGTGCCAGCAGCGAAGGCTTCCTGGGGCAGCCCCAGCATTTT CASSEGFLGQPQHF
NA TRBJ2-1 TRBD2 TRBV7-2 TGTGCCAGCACCCAACAACCGGGGGGAGGGAACAATGAGCAGTTCTTC CASTQQPGGGNNEQFF
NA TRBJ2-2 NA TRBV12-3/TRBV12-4 TGTGCCAGCATTCGCTACCCGGGGGCAGGTGGGGAGCTGTTTTTT CASIRYPGAGGELFF
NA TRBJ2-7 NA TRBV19 TGTGCCAGTAGTATGTTCCAGGCCGGCCGCTCCTACGAGCAGTACTTC CASSMFQAGRSYEQYF
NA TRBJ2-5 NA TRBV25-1 TGTGCCAGCAGTGTCCAGGATCAAGAGACCCAGTACTTC CASSVQDQETQYF
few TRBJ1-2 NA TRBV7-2 TGTGCCAGCAGCTTAGGTAGCGGCTACACCTTC CASSLGSGYTF
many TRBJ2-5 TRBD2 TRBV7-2 TGTGCCAGCAGCTTAATCTCTAGCGGGAGGCCAGGGCGAGAGACCCAGTACTTC CASSLISSGRPGRETQYF
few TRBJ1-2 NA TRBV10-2 TGCGCCAGCAGTCTGGTGGAGGGAGGATCTGGCTACACCTTC CASSLVEGGSGYTF
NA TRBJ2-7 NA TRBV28 TGTGCCAGCAGAGGGGCCTACGAGCAGTACTTC CASRGAYEQYF
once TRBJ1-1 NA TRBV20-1 TGCAGTGCTAGAGGCAACCAGGGAATGAACACTGAAGCTTTCTTT CSARGNQGMNTEAFF
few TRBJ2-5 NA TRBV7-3 TGTGCCAGCAGGTTTGGTCCTGGAGGGACCGGGGAGACCCAGTACTTC CASRFGPGGTGETQYF
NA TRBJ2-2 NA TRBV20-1 TGCAGTGCTAGAGATCCTAGGGGGGACACCGGGGAGCTGTTTTTT CSARDPRGDTGELFF
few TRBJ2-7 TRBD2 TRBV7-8 TGTGCCAGCAGCTTAGAGGGAGCGGGGGACTACGAGCAGTACTTC CASSLEGAGDYEQYF
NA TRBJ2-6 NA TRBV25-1 TGTGCCAGCAGTGCCCCAGGGTCCACTGGGGCCAACGTCCTGACTTTC CASSAPGSTGANVLTF
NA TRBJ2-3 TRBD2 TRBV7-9 TGTGCCAGCAGCCCTCTAGCGGGAGGGAGCACAGATACGCAGTATTTT CASSPLAGGSTDTQYF
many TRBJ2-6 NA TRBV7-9 TGTGCCAGCAGCATTGGGACCTCTGGGGCCAACGTCCTGACTTTC CASSIGTSGANVLTF
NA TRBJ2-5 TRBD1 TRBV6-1 TGTGCCAGCAGGGGGGCAGGGGGCGGAGGGGAGACCCAGTACTTC CASRGAGGGGETQYF
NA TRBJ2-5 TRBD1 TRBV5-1 TGCGCCAGCAGCATGACAGGGGCCCAAGAGACCCAGTACTTC CASSMTGAQETQYF
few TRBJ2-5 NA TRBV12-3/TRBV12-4 TGTGCCAGCAGTTTTACCACACAGTCGGAGACCCAGTACTTC CASSFTTQSETQYF
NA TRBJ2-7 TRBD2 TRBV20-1 TGCAGTGCTACCCGAAACAGCGGGACGGCAGACGAGCAGTACTTC CSATRNSGTADEQYF
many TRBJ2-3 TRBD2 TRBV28 TGTGCCAGCAGTACGACTAGCGGATGGACTGTAGATACGCAGTATTTT CASSTTSGWTVDTQYF
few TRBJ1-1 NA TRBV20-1 TGCAGTGCTAGAGAGAACCGGGGGTGGGACACTGAAGCTTTCTTT CSARENRGWDTEAFF
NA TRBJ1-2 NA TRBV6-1 TGTGCCAGCAGTGAACCAAGCCTCTCCTATGGCTACACCTTC CASSEPSLSYGYTF
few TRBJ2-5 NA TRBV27 TGTGCCAGCAGTTTTCGAAAGACCCAGTACTTC CASSFRKTQYF
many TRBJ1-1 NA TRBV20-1 TGCAGTGCTAGAGATCAGCATACAGGGGAAGCTTTCTTT CSARDQHTGEAFF
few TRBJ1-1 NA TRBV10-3 TGTGCCATCAGTGAGTCGAGGACGAGGAACACTGAAGCTTTCTTT CAISESRTRNTEAFF
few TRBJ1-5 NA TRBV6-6 TGTGCCAGCAGTTTACGAAGGGCGTCGCAGGGATCGGATAGCAATCAGCCCCAGCATTTT CASSLRRASQGSDSNQPQHF
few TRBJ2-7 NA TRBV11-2 TGTGCCAGCAGCTTAGCCTGGGGGGCGGGTGATCTCTACGAGCAGTACTTC CASSLAWGAGDLYEQYF
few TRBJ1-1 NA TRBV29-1 TGCAGCGTGTCCGGGACAACGGGCACTGAAGCTTTCTTT CSVSGTTGTEAFF
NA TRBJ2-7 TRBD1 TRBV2 TGTGCCAGCAGGGGGGGGACAGGGGGGTCCTACGAGCAGTACTTC CASRGGTGGSYEQYF
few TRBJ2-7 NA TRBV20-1 TGCAGTGCTATTCGCACCCGGACAGAGAACTACGAGCAGTACTTC CSAIRTRTENYEQYF
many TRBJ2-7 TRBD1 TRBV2 TGTGCCAGCACCCGACAGGGCTCCGAGCAGTACTTC CASTRQGSEQYF
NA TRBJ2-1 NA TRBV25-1 TGTGCCAGCAGTGGTTGGAATGAGCAGTTCTTC CASSGWNEQFF
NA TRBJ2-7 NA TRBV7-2 TGTGCCAGCAGCCGTTCCTCCGGGGCGGGGTCCTACGAGCAGTACTTC CASSRSSGAGSYEQYF
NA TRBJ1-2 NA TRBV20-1 TGCAGTGCATTTTCACCAGAGCCTCGGATAGGCACCTTC CSAFSPEPRIGTF
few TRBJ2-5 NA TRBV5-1 TGCGCCAGCAGCTTGTTTACCCCCATGGGGCGAGAGACCCAGTACTTC CASSLFTPMGRETQYF
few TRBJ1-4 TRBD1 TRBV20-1 TGCAGTGCTAGAGATCTGAGGGGGCCGAATGAAAAACTGTTTTTT CSARDLRGPNEKLFF